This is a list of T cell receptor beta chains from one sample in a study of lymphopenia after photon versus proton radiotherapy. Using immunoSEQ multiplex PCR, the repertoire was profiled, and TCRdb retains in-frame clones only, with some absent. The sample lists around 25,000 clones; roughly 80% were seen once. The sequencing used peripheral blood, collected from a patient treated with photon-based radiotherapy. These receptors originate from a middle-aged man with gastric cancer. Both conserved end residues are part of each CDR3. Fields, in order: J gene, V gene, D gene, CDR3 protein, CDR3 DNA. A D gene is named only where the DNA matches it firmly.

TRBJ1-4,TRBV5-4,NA,CASSPGTSNEKLFF,TGTGCCAGCAGCCCAGGGACCTCTAATGAAAAACTGTTTTTT
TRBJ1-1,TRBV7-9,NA,CASSPGGTEAFF,TGTGCCAGCAGCCCTGGAGGGACTGAAGCTTTCTTT
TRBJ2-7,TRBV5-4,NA,CASSPGRTSYEQYF,TGTGCCAGCAGCCCCGGAAGGACCTCCTACGAGCAGTACTTC
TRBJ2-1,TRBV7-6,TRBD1,CASSPSIGTGAREQFF,TGTGCCAGCAGCCCCAGTATAGGGACAGGGGCTCGTGAGCAGTTCTTC
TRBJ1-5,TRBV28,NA,CASSLFAGGNQPQHF,TGTGCCAGCAGTTTATTTGCAGGAGGGAATCAGCCCCAGCATTTT
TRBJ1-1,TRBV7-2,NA,CASSPAGANTEAFF,TGTGCCAGCAGCCCCGCGGGGGCGAACACTGAAGCTTTCTTT
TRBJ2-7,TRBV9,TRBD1,CASSGGTDLPYEQYF,TGTGCCAGCAGCGGTGGGACAGATCTCCCTTACGAGCAGTACTTC
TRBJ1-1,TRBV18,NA,CASSPRVRVQKNTEAFF,TGTGCCAGCTCACCAAGGGTCAGGGTGCAGAAAAACACTGAAGCTTTCTTT
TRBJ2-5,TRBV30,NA,CAWQDGETQYF,TGTGCCTGGCAGGATGGAGAGACCCAGTACTTC
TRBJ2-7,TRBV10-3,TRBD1,CAISDRTGGSYEQYF,TGTGCCATCAGCGACCGGACAGGGGGCTCCTACGAGCAGTACTTC